This TCR beta chain came from a study of blood T cell repertoires in COVID-19. Overall study: Samples came from the United States, Italy and Spain, spanning acute and convalescent COVID-19. In each case, the material was cDNA or gDNA derived from T cells, B-cell-depleted T cells, or PBMCs.

TCRdb's table, derived via immunoSEQ multiplex PCR, lists solely in-frame clones and lacks some. The repertoire consists of roughly 350,000 clones, with 88% occurring once and the leading ten covering more than 5.5%. CDR3 size: 16 residues. Germline V lookup: CDR1 LGHDT, CDR2 YNNKEL (reference sequence). Trimming cost V 1 base and J 1 base; bases outside gene matches: 7. The genes are TRBV3-1 (or the pseudogene TRBV3-2) and TRBJ2-7; 7 nucleotides match TRBD1. Sequences were obtained from peripheral blood. The receptor was derived from a woman in her 70s with COVID-19, enrolled during active disease. The DNA of the CDR3 is TGTGCCAGCAGCCAAGGGGCCCCAGGGGGATCCTACGAGCAGTACTTC. Its protein is CASSQGAPGGSYEQYF.